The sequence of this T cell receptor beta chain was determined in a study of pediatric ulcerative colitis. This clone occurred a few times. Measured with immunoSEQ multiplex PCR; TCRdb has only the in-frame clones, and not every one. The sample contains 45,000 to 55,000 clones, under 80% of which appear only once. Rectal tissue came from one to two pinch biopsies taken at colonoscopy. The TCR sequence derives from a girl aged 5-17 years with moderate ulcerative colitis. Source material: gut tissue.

As DNA, the CDR3 is TGTGCCAGCAGCCCCGGCGTGGGACAGCCCCAGCATTTT. Its protein is CASSPGVGQPQHF. The rearrangement joins TRBV6-5 to TRBJ1-5; D gene unclear. Germline V lookup: CDR1 MNHEY, CDR2 SVGAGI. The CDR3 length is 13 residues. V gave up 6 bases and J gave up 7 bases, with 13 bases separating them.